The rows below give T cell receptor beta chains drawn from one sample of a study of CD8+ T cells in alopecia areata. Libraries were prepared by immunoSEQ multiplex PCR; TCRdb keeps only in-frame clonotypes and omits some of them. Among about 150,000 clones listed, about 60% were seen once. The sequencing sample was made of CD4+ T cells sorted from blood. These receptors were collected from a human donor in good health. The conserved cysteine and the conserved F or W are not part of the CDR3 here.

TRBV7-9	TRBJ2-1	ASSGGRTYNEQF
TRBV5-1	TRBJ2-7	ASSLAGTSGRGPYEQY
TRBV29-1	TRBJ1-4	SVATDGGEKLF
TRBV30	TRBJ1-1	TWSPGQRNTEAF
TRBV6-5	TRBJ2-7	ASSRTSGSSYEQY
TRBV4-1	TRBJ2-2	ASSQGPLVTGELF
TRBV29-1	TRBJ2-1	SVPGLAREQF
TRBV7-9	TRBJ1-3	ASSSSNQLTIGNTIY
TRBV29-1	TRBJ2-2	SVERGTGELF
TRBV5-4	TRBJ2-7	ASSLVASGSFYEQY
TRBV28	TRBJ1-2	ASSPPAGYYGYT